This T cell receptor (beta chain) came from a study of cytomegalovirus exposure and HLA in healthy donors. In the study overall: A previous analysis identified around 120 million unique TCR beta sequences derived from roughly 180 million T cells. The Caucasian-associated ancestry cluster held roughly 81% of a few hundred genotyped donors. Study results and caveats: It was reported that TCR beta sequences correctly inferred the HLA-A and HLA-B alleles for most subjects.

These donors, healthy bone marrow donors, were studied. Worth noting for this clone: What it binds is not known.

The PCR contained 60 Vbeta and 13 Jbeta primers. The table came from immunoSEQ multiplex PCR; TCRdb's copy has only in-frame clones and leaves some out. This sample carries 150,000 to 200,000 clones, over 70% of them seen once, and the ten largest clones take 2.5% to 3.5%. V was clipped by 0 bases and J by 6 bases, with 12 bases between them. Germline V gene data show CDR1 as SGHAT and CDR2 as FQNNGV. The CDR3 is made up of 14 amino acids. The V call is TRBV11-2, the J call TRBJ2-7, with D perhaps TRBD1 (5 bases). The sequenced sample was PBMCs. The source of this sequence is a male donor in good health and CMV-seronegative. The CDR3 here is CASSLESGSGEQYF. CDR3 sequence (DNA): TGTGCCAGCAGCTTAGAATCAGGGTCGGGCGAGCAGTACTTC.